The clone carrying this TCR beta chain has just a few counts. This sample stems from a study of response to subunit inactivated influenza vaccine. The CDR3 runs to 15 residues. The V end lost 0 bases, the J end lost 4 bases, and 12 bases lay between the germline ends. Germline assignment: CDR1 LGHNA and CDR2 YSLEER. In TCRdb, the RT-PCR reads were re-called with MiXCR into one record per CDR3 protein. The repertoire consists of approximately 500,000 distinct CDR3 sequences, with under 30% occurring once and the leading ten covering about 2.8%. The sample was also linked to a second study, of T cells expressing NK-cell markers. That paper notes: With UMIs, 5'RACE template switching was used to make TCR beta cDNA. Sorted CD3+CD56+NKG2C+, CD3+CD56+NKG2C- and CD3+CD56-NKG2C+ T cells supplied TCR beta repertoires. Eight donors were sequenced, seven testing HCMV-seropositive and one testing seronegative. Clones of NKG2C+ T cells that had expanded were of unclear HCMV specificity.

This receptor was taken from a man aged 45-60 years who received an inactivated influenza vaccine. The chain combines TRBV4-3 with TRBJ1-2; a weak D match, TRBD1 (5 bases). Source: CD4+ T cells sorted from PBMCs, taken roughly 13 days after vaccination. This chain's CDR3 is CASSQDRDGFYGYTF. The CDR3 bases are TGCGCCAGCAGCCAAGATAGGGACGGATTCTATGGCTACACCTTC.